This T cell receptor beta chain was sequenced during a study of sequential checkpoint blockade in melanoma. Study-level background: Each arm's sequence ended with maintenance nivolumab.

Treatment given: randomized to nivolumab then ipilimumab (arm A) or the reverse (arm B). Produced via immunoSEQ multiplex PCR; TCRdb's table is partial and in-frame only. The repertoire holds 20,000 to 25,000 clones, with around 30% as singletons. The CDR3 spans 13 residues. V gave up 7 bases and J gave up 4 bases, with 14 bases separating them. Germline lookup yields CDR1 SGDLS and CDR2 YYNGEE. The TCR was taken from a human donor with melanoma. The sequencing used tumor tissue (inferred from file names), collected from a patient given nivolumab and ipilimumab in sequence. This chain links TRBV9 with TRBJ1-1; D possibly corresponds to TRBD1 (6 bases). This CDR3 reads CASGPGGATEAFF. The CDR3 DNA reads as TGTGCCAGCGGTCCTGGGGGGGCCACTGAAGCTTTCTTT.